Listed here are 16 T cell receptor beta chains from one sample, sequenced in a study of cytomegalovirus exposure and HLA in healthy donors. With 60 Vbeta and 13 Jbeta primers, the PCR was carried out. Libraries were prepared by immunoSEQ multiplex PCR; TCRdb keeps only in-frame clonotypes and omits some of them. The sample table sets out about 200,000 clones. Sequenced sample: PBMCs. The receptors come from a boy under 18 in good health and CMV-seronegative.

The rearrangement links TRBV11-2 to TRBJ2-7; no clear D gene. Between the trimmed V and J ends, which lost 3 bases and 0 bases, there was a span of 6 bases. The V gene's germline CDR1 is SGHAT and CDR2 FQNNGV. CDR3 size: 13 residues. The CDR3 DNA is TGTGCCAGCAGCTTCTCCGGCTCCTACGAGCAGTACTTC. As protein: CASSFSGSYEQYF.

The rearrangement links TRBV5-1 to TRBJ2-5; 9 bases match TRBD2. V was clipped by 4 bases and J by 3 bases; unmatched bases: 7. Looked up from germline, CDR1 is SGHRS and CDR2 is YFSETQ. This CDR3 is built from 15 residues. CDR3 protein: CASSRQASGEETQYF. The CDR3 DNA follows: TGCGCCAGCAGCCGACAGGCTAGCGGGGAAGAGACCCAGTACTTC.

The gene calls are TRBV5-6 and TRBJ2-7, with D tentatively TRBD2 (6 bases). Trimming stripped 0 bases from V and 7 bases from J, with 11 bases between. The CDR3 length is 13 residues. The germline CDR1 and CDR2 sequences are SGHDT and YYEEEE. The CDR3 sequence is CASSLEGGWEQYF. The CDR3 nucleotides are TGTGCCAGCAGCTTGGAAGGAGGGTGGGAGCAGTACTTC. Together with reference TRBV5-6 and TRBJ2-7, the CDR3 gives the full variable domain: DAGVTQSPTHLIKTRGQQVTLRCSPKSGHDTVSWYQQALGQGPQFIFQYYEEEERQRGNFPDRFSGHQFPNYSSELNVNALLLGDSALYLCASSLEGGWEQYFGPGTRLTVT.

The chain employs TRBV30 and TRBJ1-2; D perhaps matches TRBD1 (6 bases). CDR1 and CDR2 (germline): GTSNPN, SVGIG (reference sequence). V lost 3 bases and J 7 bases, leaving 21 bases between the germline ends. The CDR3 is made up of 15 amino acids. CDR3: CAWRHGGQRVGGYTF. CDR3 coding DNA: TGTGCCTGGAGACATGGGGGCCAGCGCGTGGGTGGCTACACCTTC.

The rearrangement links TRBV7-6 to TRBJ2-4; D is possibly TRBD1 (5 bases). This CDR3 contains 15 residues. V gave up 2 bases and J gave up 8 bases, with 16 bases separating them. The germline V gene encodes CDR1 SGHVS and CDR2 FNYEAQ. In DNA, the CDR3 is TGTGCCAGCAGCTTATCGCCAGGGTCTCATGACATTCAGTACTTC. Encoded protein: CASSLSPGSHDIQYF. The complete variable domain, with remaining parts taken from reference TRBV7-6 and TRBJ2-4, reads GAGVSQSPRYKVTKRGQDVALRCDPISGHVSLYWYRQALGQGPEFLTYFNYEAQQDKSGLPNDRFSAERPEGSISTLTIQRTEQRDSAMYRCASSLSPGSHDIQYFGAGTRLSVL.

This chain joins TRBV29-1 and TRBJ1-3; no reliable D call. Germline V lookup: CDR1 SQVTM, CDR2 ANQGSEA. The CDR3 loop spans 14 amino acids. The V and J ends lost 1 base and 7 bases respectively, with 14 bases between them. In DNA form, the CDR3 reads TGCAGCGTTGAAGGCCCGAGCGGTTTGAACACCATATATTTT. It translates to CSVEGPSGLNTIYF. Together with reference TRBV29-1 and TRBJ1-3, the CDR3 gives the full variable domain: SAVISQKPSRDICQRGTSLTIQCQVDSQVTMMFWYRQQPGQSLTLIATANQGSEATYESGFVIDKFPISRPNLTFSTLTVSNMSPEDSSIYLCSVEGPSGLNTIYFGEGSWLTVV.

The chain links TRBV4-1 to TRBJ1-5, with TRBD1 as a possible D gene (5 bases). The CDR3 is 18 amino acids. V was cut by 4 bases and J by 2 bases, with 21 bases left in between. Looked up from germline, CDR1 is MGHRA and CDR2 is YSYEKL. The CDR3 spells CASSRIPQAWGGNQPQHF. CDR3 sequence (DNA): TGCGCCAGCAGCCGAATCCCGCAGGCTTGGGGGGGCAATCAGCCCCAGCATTTT.

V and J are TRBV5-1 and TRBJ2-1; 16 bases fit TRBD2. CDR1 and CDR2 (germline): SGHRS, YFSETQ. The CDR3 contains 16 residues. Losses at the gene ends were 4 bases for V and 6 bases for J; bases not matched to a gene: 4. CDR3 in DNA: TGCGCCAGCAGCGGGACTAGCGGGGGGGAGGGCAATGAGCAGTTCTTC. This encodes CASSGTSGGEGNEQFF.

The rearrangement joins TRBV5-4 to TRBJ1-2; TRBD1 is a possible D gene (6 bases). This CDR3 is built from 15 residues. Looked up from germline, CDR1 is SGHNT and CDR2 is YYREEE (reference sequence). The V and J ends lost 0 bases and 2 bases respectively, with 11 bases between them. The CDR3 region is CASSLVDRENYGYTF. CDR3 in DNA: TGTGCCAGCAGCTTGGTGGACAGAGAAAACTATGGCTACACCTTC.

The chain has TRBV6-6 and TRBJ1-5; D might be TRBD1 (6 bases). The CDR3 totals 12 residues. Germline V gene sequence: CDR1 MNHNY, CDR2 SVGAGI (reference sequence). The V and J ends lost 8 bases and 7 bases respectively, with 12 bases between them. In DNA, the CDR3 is TGTGCCAGCGGGGGGGCAGGACAGCCCCAGCATTTT. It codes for CASGGAGQPQHF.

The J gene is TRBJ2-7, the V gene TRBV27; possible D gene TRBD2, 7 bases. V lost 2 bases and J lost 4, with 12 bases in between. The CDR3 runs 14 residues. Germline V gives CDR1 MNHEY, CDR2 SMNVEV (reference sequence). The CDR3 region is CASSLGGARYEQYF. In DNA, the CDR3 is TGTGCCAGCAGTTTAGGGGGGGCACGGTACGAGCAGTACTTC.

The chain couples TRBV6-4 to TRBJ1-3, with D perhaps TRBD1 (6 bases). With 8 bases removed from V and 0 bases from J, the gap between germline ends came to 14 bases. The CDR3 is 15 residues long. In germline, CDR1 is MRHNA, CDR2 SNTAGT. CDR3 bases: TGTGCCAGCCCATTTGGGGGACACTCTGGAAACACCATATATTTT. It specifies CASPFGGHSGNTIYF.

DNA for the CDR3: TGTGCCAGCAGCTTTCGAGGGGGCATTAGCTCCTACGAGCAGTACTTC. Its translation: CASSFRGGISSYEQYF. The rearrangement links TRBV7-2 to TRBJ2-5; 7 nucleotides align to TRBD1. Gene TRBJ2-7 matches the end of the DNA better, so the J call may be wrong. The CDR3 is 16 residues long. Germline loops: CDR1 SGHTA, CDR2 FQGNSA.

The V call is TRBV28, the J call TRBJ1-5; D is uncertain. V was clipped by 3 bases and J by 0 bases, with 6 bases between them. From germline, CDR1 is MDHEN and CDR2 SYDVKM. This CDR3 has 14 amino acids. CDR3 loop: CASSFPDSNQPQHF. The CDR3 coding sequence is TGTGCCAGCAGTTTTCCAGATAGCAATCAGCCCCAGCATTTT.

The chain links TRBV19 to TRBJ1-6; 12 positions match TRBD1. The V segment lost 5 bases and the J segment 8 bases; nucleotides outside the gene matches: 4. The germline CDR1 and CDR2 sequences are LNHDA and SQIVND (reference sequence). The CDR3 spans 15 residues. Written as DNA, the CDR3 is TGTGCCAGTAGTGTAGGGACAGGGGGCCATTCACCCCTCCACTTT. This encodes CASSVGTGGHSPLHF.

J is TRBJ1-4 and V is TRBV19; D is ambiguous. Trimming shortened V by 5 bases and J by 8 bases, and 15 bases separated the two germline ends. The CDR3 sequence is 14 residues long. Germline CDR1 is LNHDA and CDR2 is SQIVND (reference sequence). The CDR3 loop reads CASSPRLGGEKLFF. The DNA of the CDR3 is TGTGCCAGTAGTCCCCGACTCGGAGGGGAAAAACTGTTTTTT.